What follows are 9 T cell receptor beta chains derived from one specimen sequenced in a study of identical twins. TCRdb re-called the 5' RACE reads through MiXCR, storing one row per CDR3 protein. The data show roughly 250,000 distinct CDR3 sequences, roughly an eighth seen once. Input material: memory (CD45RO+) T cells sorted from blood. These receptors were collected from a woman aged 18 to 35 in good health.

This clonotype showed up just a few times. The rearrangement uses TRBV4-3 and TRBJ2-1, with D perhaps matching TRBD2 (5 bases). The CDR3 extends over 13 amino acids. Deletions cut 0 bases from V and 9 bases from J, with 9 bases between. From germline, CDR1 is LGHNA and CDR2 YSLEER. CDR3 loop: CASSQDEGSEQFF. The CDR3 bases are TGCGCCAGCAGCCAAGATGAGGGCAGTGAGCAGTTCTTC.

This clonotype showed up many times. This sequence joins TRBV12-3 or TRBV12-4 and TRBJ1-5; D perhaps matches TRBD1 (6 bases). The V and J ends lost 6 bases and 6 bases respectively, with 12 bases between them. This CDR3 is 13 amino acids long. The CDR3 DNA reads TGTGCCAGCAGCACGGGACATTTTCAGCCCCAGCATTTT. It yields the protein CASSTGHFQPQHF.

This clonotype has ten or more counts. The J gene is TRBJ2-7, the V gene TRBV14; D perhaps matches TRBD2 (6 bases). The CDR3 length is 13 residues. Trimming took off 8 bases at V and 4 bases at J, with 15 bases between the two ends. Germline CDR1 reads SGHDN; CDR2 reads FVKESK. CDR3 sequence (DNA): TGTGCCAGCGCCACAGGCGCGGGGTACGAGCAGTACTTC. Its protein is CASATGAGYEQYF.

This clonotype was seen a handful of times. The rearrangement uses TRBV12-3 or TRBV12-4 and TRBJ1-1; D is perhaps TRBD1 (5 bases). Deletions cut 7 bases from V and 2 bases from J, with 11 bases between. CDR3 length equals 13 residues. CDR3 sequence (DNA): TGTGCCAGCACTCTGGGGGAAAACACTGAAGCTTTCTTT. Its translation is CASTLGENTEAFF.

Many counts were recorded for this clonotype. The V and J genes are TRBV6-1 and TRBJ2-3; D is undetermined. V lost 8 bases, J lost 0 bases, and 9 bases lay in between. This CDR3 is 13 amino acids long. The germline CDR1 and CDR2 sequences are MNHNS and SASEGT. As DNA, the CDR3 is TGTGCCAGCGGCACCACTAGCACAGATACGCAGTATTTT. It encodes CASGTTSTDTQYF.

The chain carries TRBV12-3 or TRBV12-4 and TRBJ1-4; no definite D call. This CDR3 has 12 residues. V gave up 2 bases and J gave up 8 bases, with 6 bases separating them. The CDR3 here is CASSLKREKLFF. The CDR3, as DNA: TGTGCCAGCAGTTTAAAGCGGGAAAAACTGTTTTTT.

V and J are TRBV5-5 and TRBJ1-5; D unclear. CDR1 SGHKS and CDR2 YYEKEE come from the germline V gene (reference sequence). The CDR3 spans 18 residues. Trimming cost V 3 bases and J 2 bases, with 21 bases left between them. The CDR3 sequence: CASSSESGIQARNQPQHF. The DNA for the CDR3 is TGTGCCAGCAGCTCCGAGTCGGGGATCCAAGCTCGCAATCAGCCCCAGCATTTT.

The J gene is TRBJ2-3, the V gene TRBV12-3 or TRBV12-4; the match to TRBD2 covers 7 bases. Trimming took 8 bases from V and 0 from J; bases not matched to a gene: 8. CDR3 size: 15 residues. CDR3 amino acids: CASGLSGQSTDTQYF. The CDR3 DNA reads as TGTGCCAGCGGACTTAGCGGGCAAAGCACAGATACGCAGTATTTT.

In this sample, this clonotype turned up a few times. The rearrangement joins TRBV7-9 to TRBJ2-5; tentatively, D is TRBD2 (6 bases). Trimming removed 2 bases at V and 3 bases at J, with 10 bases between. Germline CDR1 SEHNR, CDR2 FQNEAQ (reference sequence). The CDR3 is 14 amino acids. CDR3 region: CASSLNGGEETQYF. The CDR3 DNA reads as TGTGCCAGCAGCTTAAACGGCGGGGAAGAGACCCAGTACTTC.